In its sample, the clone carrying this T cell receptor beta chain was seen a few times. Antigen specificity is unknown. This sample was included in a study of T cells after yellow fever vaccination. Study-wide results and limits: Among all clonotypes, a small share was observed in both CD4 and CD8 compartments.

The CDR3 is made up of 14 amino acids. Germline CDR1 is SGHRS and CDR2 is YFSETQ. The V end was cut by 4 bases, the J end by 3 bases, with 10 bases between. Template-switching 5'RACE yielded the TCR cDNA; a universal primer site and UMIs were added in the process. TCRdb ran MiXCR on the 5' RACE reads and lists one entry per CDR3 protein. This repertoire shows about 630,000 distinct CDR3 sequences, roughly 12% found once; its top ten account for 15%. The chain is built from TRBV5-1 and TRBJ2-2; the D is unclear. The input for sequencing was PBMCs, taken on the day of the yellow fever booster vaccination. This clonotype was sampled from a man aged 25-45 years who received the YFV17D yellow fever vaccine. The CDR3: CASSQIEDTGELFF. The CDR3 DNA follows: TGCGCCAGCAGCCAGATCGAAGACACCGGGGAGCTGTTTTTT.